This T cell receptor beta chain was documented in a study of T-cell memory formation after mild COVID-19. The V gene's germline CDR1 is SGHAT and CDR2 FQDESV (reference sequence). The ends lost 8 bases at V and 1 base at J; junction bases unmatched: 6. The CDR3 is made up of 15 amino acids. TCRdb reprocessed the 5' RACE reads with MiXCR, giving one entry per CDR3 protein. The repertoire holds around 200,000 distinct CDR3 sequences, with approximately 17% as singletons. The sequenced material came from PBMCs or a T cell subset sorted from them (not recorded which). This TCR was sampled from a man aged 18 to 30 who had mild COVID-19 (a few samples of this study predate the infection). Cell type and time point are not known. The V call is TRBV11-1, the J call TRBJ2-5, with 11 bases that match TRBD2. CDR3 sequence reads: CASSKTSGVQETQYF. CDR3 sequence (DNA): TGTGCCAGCTCCAAGACTAGCGGGGTCCAAGAGACCCAGTACTTC. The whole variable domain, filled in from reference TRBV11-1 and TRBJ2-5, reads EAEVAQSPRYKITEKSQAVAFWCDPISGHATLYWYRQILGQGPELLVQFQDESVVDDSQLPKDRFSAERLKGVDSTLKIQPAELGDSAMYLCASSKTSGVQETQYFGPGTRLLVL.